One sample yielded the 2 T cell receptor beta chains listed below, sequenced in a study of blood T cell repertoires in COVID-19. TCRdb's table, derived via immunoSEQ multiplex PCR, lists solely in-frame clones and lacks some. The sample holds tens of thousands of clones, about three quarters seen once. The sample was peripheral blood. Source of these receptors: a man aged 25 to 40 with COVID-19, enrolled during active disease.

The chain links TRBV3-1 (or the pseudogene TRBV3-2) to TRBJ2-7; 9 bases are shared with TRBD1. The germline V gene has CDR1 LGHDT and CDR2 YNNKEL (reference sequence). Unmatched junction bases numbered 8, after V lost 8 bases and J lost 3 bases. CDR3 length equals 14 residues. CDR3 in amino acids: CASSGGQGLYEQYF. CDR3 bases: TGTGCCAGCTCTGGGGGACAGGGCCTCTACGAGCAGTACTTC.

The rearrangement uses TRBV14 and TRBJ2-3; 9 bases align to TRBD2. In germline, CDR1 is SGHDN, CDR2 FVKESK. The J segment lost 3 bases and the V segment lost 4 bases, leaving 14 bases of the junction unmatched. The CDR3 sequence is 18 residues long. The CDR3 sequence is CASSRASGSGRITDTQYF. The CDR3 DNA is TGTGCCAGCAGCCGCGCCTCGGGTAGCGGGAGAATAACAGATACGCAGTATTTT.